The 8 T cell receptor beta chains reported below all come from one sample, sequenced in a study of CD8 T cells in ankylosing spondylitis. One entry per CDR3 protein, called by TCRdb with MiXCR from the 5' RACE reads. The data contain around 280,000 distinct CDR3 sequences, approximately 20% of them seen just once; the ten biggest clones take up about 8.2%. The specimen sequenced was blood, either unsorted or a sorted T cell fraction (not recorded which). Receptors were obtained from a male donor with ankylosing spondylitis or in good health (not recorded which).

The chain couples TRBV5-1 to TRBJ1-4; 7 positions match TRBD1. This CDR3 is built from 14 residues. V shed 4 bases and J 7 bases; nucleotides not matched to a gene: 7. Per the germline V gene, CDR1 is SGHRS and CDR2 is YFSETQ. In DNA form, the CDR3 reads TGCGCCAGCAGCGAACGACAGGGTGGTGAAAAACTGTTTTTT. Amino acids: CASSERQGGEKLFF.

Many counts were recorded for this clonotype. V gene TRBV5-5 combines with J gene TRBJ2-3; 8 bases match TRBD1. V lost 0 bases, J lost 2 bases, and 2 bases stayed unmatched. Germline V lookup: CDR1 SGHKS, CDR2 YYEKEE (reference sequence). This CDR3 is built from 15 residues. CDR3 DNA sequence: TGTGCCAGCAGCTTGGGACAGGGGTACACAGATACGCAGTATTTT. Translation gives CASSLGQGYTDTQYF.

The V gene is TRBV5-1, the J gene TRBJ2-5, with a tentative D call TRBD2 (6 bases). The CDR3 runs to 14 residues. CDR1 and CDR2 (germline): SGHRS, YFSETQ. V lost 4 bases to trimming and J lost 2 bases, with 12 bases between them. The CDR3 bases are TGCGCCAGCAGCCCGGTGGGGGGACAAGAGACCCAGTACTTC. Its translation is CASSPVGGQETQYF.

The V and J genes are TRBV4-2 and TRBJ1-1, with D unresolved. Germline V gives CDR1 LGHNA, CDR2 YNFKEQ. V lost 1 base and J 5 bases, leaving 8 bases between the germline ends. The CDR3 spans 13 residues. This CDR3 is CASSQARGTEAFF. The CDR3 DNA reads as TGTGCCAGCAGCCAAGCCCGGGGAACTGAAGCTTTCTTT.

This chain uses TRBV6-1 with TRBJ1-5, with 11 nucleotides matching TRBD1. The CDR3 totals 17 residues. V shed 4 bases and J 3 bases; nucleotides not matched to a gene: 8. Germline lookup yields CDR1 MNHNS and CDR2 SASEGT. The CDR3 sequence is CASSGWTGGFDNQPQHF. The CDR3 DNA sequence: TGTGCCAGCAGTGGGTGGACAGGGGGCTTTGACAATCAGCCCCAGCATTTT.

Ten or more counts support this clonotype. This chain joins TRBV5-6 and TRBJ2-3; no clear D gene. Trimming left V 0 bases short and J 3 bases short, with 11 bases between. Germline V gene sequence: CDR1 SGHDT, CDR2 YYEEEE. The CDR3 spans 15 residues. CDR3 region: CASSLVPPGTDTQYF. The CDR3 DNA follows: TGTGCCAGCAGCTTGGTCCCTCCCGGGACAGATACGCAGTATTTT. Full variable domain (remainder filled in from reference TRBV5-6 and TRBJ2-3): DAGVTQSPTHLIKTRGQQVTLRCSPKSGHDTVSWYQQALGQGPQFIFQYYEEEERQRGNFPDRFSGHQFPNYSSELNVNALLLGDSALYLCASSLVPPGTDTQYFGPGTRLTVL.

V gene TRBV5-1 combines with J gene TRBJ2-5; 7 nucleotides agree with TRBD2. J was trimmed by 1 base and V by 1 base; bases with no gene match: 4. Germline V gene data show CDR1 as SGHRS and CDR2 as YFSETQ. The CDR3 covers 15 residues. CDR3 sequence: CASSLRAGLQETQYF. Here the CDR3 DNA reads TGCGCCAGCAGCTTGCGAGCGGGACTCCAAGAGACCCAGTACTTC. Variable domain in full (rest from reference TRBV5-1 and TRBJ2-5): KAGVTQTPRYLIKTRGQQVTLSCSPISGHRSVSWYQQTPGQGLQFLFEYFSETQRNKGNFPGRFSGRQFSNSRSEMNVSTLELGDSALYLCASSLRAGLQETQYFGPGTRLLVL.

This rearrangement joins TRBV5-5 to TRBJ1-5; D is uncertain. This CDR3 spans 16 amino acids. CDR1 is SGHKS, CDR2 YYEKEE, per germline (reference sequence). Trimming took off 2 bases at V and 0 bases at J, with 12 bases between the two ends. The CDR3 DNA is TGTGCCAGCAGCTTCGGTGCAGACAATAGCAATCAGCCCCAGCATTTT. This codes for CASSFGADNSNQPQHF.